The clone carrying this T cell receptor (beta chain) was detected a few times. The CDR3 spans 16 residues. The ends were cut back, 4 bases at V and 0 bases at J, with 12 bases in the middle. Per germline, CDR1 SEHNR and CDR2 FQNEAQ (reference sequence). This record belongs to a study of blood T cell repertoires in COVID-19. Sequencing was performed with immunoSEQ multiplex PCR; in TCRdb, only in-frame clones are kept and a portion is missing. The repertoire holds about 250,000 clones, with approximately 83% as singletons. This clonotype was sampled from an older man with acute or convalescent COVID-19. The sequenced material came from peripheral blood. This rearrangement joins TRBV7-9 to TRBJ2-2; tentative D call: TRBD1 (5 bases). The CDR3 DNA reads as TGTGCCAGCAGCTACAACAGGAAAACGAACACCGGGGAGCTGTTTTTT. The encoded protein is CASSYNRKTNTGELFF. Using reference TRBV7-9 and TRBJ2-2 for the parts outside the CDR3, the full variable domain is DTGVSQNPRHKITKRGQNVTFRCDPISEHNRLYWYRQTLGQGPEFLTYFQNEAQLEKSRLLSDRFSAERPKGSFSTLEIQRTEQGDSAMYLCASSYNRKTNTGELFFGEGSRLTVL.